The present T cell receptor (beta chain) was sequenced within a study of shared clonotypes between healthy human individuals (dated by TCRdb to 2019 to 2021). General notes on the study: The cohort comprised two women and a few men aged 18 to 49 years. For each donor, three plates each were used for CD4 naive and CD4 memory, two plates were used for CD8 naive, and one plate was used for CD8 memory. To estimate repertoire size and how much clonotype sharing occurs between individuals, the study deeply sequenced the blood TCR repertoires of several healthy adults. Libraries were prepared and TCR repertoires were sequenced by different laboratories using diverse techniques, in order to increase sequencing depth and limit assay-specific biases. Each donor's leukapheresis produced roughly between about 0.8 and 10 billion PBMCs. On the study overall, not on this receptor specifically: Incomplete sequencing was indicated by rarefaction of sorted-subset datasets, despite the large sequencing depth. Naive subsets generally had larger estimated clonotype richness than memory subsets did. Sampling was restricted to blood, and TCR repertoires in tissues likely differ from the TCR repertoires found in blood. Compared with non-shared clonotypes, clonotypes shared by all four sorted-subset donors had higher generation probabilities. Pairwise subsampling indicated that sequencing depth was expected to affect the degree of clonotype sharing among donors. The small number of donors limited the genetic and exposure-history diversity represented. Across four donors, around 5% of naive CD4, 3.5% of naive CD8, 2% to 2.5% of memory CD4, and approximately 0.42% of memory CD8 clonotypes were shared.

Healthy HIV-negative adults with no recently reported acute infections or vaccinations were included as donors. Every donor was a Caucasian adult living in Nashville, Tennessee, USA. Magnetic negative selection was used to enrich CD4+ T cells, after which naive cells were positively selected on CD45RA and the negative fraction became the memory subset. After blood collection by leukapheresis, PBMCs were isolated using Ficoll-Histopaque density gradient centrifugation and then cryopreserved in the vapor phase of liquid nitrogen. Purity and quantity of every magnetically sorted T cell population were checked by analytical flow cytometry. Each sorted fraction had its genomic DNA isolated and then quantified by UV absorbance on a Nanodrop 2000c. Comment on this clone: Its antigen is still unknown. Base qualities are not at hand, and no much larger clone is one base apart.

CDR1 is given as LNHNV and CDR2 as YYDKDF, both from the germline V gene (reference sequence). V gives up 0 bases and J gives up 2 bases, and the segment between their germline ends measures 11 bases. Its CDR3 holds 15 amino acids, cysteine through phenylalanine. Of the read, only the CDR3 DNA is kept; its 45 bases are in frame from base 1. Using the deep immunoSEQ assay, multiplex PCR amplified TCR CDR3 regions from genomic DNA. Extracted genomic DNA from each cell subset was distributed evenly across all wells of several immunoSEQ 96-well plates, and each plate was treated as a replicate. For sorted subsets, approximately 0.2 ug of genomic DNA, equivalent to 30,000 or so T cell genomes, went into each replicate PCR. Purified libraries were measured with a Qubit 3.0 fluorometer, size-checked on a Bioanalyzer 2100, and measured again with the KAPA Library Quantification kit. Every immunoSEQ 96-well plate was sequenced on a separate single-read 150-cycle Illumina NextSeq 550 flow cell. The original methods were these. Because the immunoSEQ output included only junctional sequences and no quality scores, the filtering could not be the same as the filtering used for full-length reads. To assign V/J genes and CDR3, sequences were annotated using PyIR, a Python wrapper for IgBLAST v1.9, with IMGT germline references. Reads were filtered out if the reads had weak V/J assignments (E-value above 1e-6), no CDR3, stop codons, out-of-frame junctions, or ambiguous translated residues. V3J clonotypes were defined as sequences sharing an identical inferred V gene, J gene, and CDR3 amino acid sequence. Percentage overlap between repertoires was computed as shared unique clonotypes divided by the size of the smaller repertoire. Three approaches were used to assess repertoire richness: RTK rarefaction, the Chao1 estimator, and Recon v2.1 estimates of unobserved clonotypes. Generation probabilities for all TCRbeta clonotypes obtained by the gDNA method from a handful of donors were computed using OLGA. The table comes from immuneACCESS by way of TCRdb, which keeps in-frame sequences with V and J called. Part of the clones is missing from these tables; in studies checked, under half for an unresolved V gene and the rest for unknown reasons. Clone size and V and J calls were adopted from that table, with D and trimming inferred from the DNA. This sample is represented by about 1 million clones; around 76% of them were singletons. Clones ranked in the top ten supply 1.4% of the sample.

The sample consisted of memory CD4+ T cells sorted from blood. What this sample's cell subset or site label stands for: CD45RA-negative fraction. This receptor chain uses TRBV15 and TRBJ2-7, with no D gene named confidently. This sequence was found in a man aged 18 to 30 in good health. The CDR3 protein: CATSRDAGTAYEQYF. The nucleotides are TGTGCCACCAGCAGAGATGCCGGCACCGCCTACGAGCAGTACTTC.